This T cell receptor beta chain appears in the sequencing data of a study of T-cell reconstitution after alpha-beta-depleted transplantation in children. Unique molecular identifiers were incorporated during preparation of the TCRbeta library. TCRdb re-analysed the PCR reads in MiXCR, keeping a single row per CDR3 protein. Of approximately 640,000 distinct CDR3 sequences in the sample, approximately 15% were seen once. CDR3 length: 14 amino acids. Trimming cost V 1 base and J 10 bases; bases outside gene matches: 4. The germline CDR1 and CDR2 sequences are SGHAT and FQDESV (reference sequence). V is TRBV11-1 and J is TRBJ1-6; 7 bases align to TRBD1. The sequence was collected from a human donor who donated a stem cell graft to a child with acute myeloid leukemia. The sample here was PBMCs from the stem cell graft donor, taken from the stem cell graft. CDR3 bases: TGTGCCAGCAGCTTAGAAGGGGGCGGCTCACCCCTCCACTTT. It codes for CASSLEGGGSPLHF.